This paragraph covers one T cell receptor (beta chain) sequence. This entry belongs to a study of Ad26.COV2.S vaccination and SARS-CoV-2 variants. Sequencing used immunoSEQ multiplex PCR; TCRdb keeps in-frame clones, though not all of them. Here the sample spans 350,000 to 450,000 clones, 87% being singletons. This CDR3 comprises 13 residues. Germline-derived CDR1 and CDR2 are MNHEY and SVGEGT. Between the trimmed V and J ends, which lost 3 bases and 9 bases, there was a span of 14 bases. Treatment given: about 20 received Ad26.COV2.S at low or high dose, single or two shots; several received placebo; per-sample allocation not given. Sample collection was performed on day 63 after the first vaccine or placebo injection.

The chain uses TRBV6-2 or TRBV6-3 and TRBJ1-2; possible D gene TRBD1, 6 bases. The sequencing used peripheral blood, collected in a trial of Ad26.COV2.S vaccine versus placebo. The clonotype was recovered from a person aged 18-60 years who received the Ad26.COV2.S COVID-19 vaccine or a placebo. The CDR3, as DNA: TGTGCCAGCAGTTATGCCAGGGGAATTCGCTACACCTTC. This sequence encodes CASSYARGIRYTF.